What follows are 6 T cell receptor beta chains derived from one specimen sequenced in a study of CXCR3-negative and CXCR3-positive naive CD8 T cells. The method, 5' RACE with UMI labels, was used to prepare the TRB cDNA libraries. TCRdb reprocessed the 5' RACE reads and reports one entry per CDR3 protein, with no DNA. This sample's clone table lists tens of thousands of distinct CDR3 sequences. Sequenced input: naive CXCR3- CD8+ T cells from blood. The sample's subset: CD45RO-CCR7+CD27+CD95- naive CD8+ T cells lacking CXCR3 (TNR3-). These receptors all stem from a human donor in good health. Some clones in this sample may be carry-over from other donors' samples.

This sequence joins TRBV29-1 and TRBJ1-1; the D call of TRBD1 rests on TCRdb alone, since no DNA is present to check it. This CDR3 comprises 13 residues. Germline V gene data show CDR1 as SQVTM and CDR2 as ANQGSEA. CDR3 loop: CSVPQGAGTEAFF.

V and J are TRBV27 and TRBJ2-3; checking the TCRdb D call of TRBD2 is not possible without DNA. The CDR3 is made up of 17 amino acids. The germline V gene encodes CDR1 MNHEY and CDR2 SMNVEV (reference sequence). Here the CDR3 reads CASSLYRAGGTRDTQYF.

The chain is built from TRBV7-3 and TRBJ2-3; TCRdb gives TRBD2 as the D gene, but with no DNA this cannot be confirmed. The CDR3 is made up of 15 amino acids. CDR1 and CDR2 (germline): SGHTA, FQGTGA. The chain's CDR3 is CASSRLAGLADTQYF. The variable domain in full, completed from reference TRBV7-3 and TRBJ2-3, reads GAGVSQTPSNKVTEKGKYVELRCDPISGHTALYWYRQSLGQGPEFLIYFQGTGAADDSGLPNDRFFAVRPEGSVSTLKIQRTERGDSAVYLCASSRLAGLADTQYFGPGTRLTVL.

This chain uses TRBV29-1 with TRBJ2-3; TCRdb's D call of TRBD2 is untestable without DNA. The CDR3 is 17 amino acids. Germline CDR1 is SQVTM and CDR2 is ANQGSEA. CDR3 region: CSVEDRERSVSTDTQYF.

The V and J genes are TRBV6-5 and TRBJ2-5. Per germline, CDR1 MNHEY and CDR2 SVGAGI. This CDR3 region has 15 residues. CDR3 residues: CASSYSGLGGETQYF.

The gene calls are TRBV21-1 and TRBJ2-7. TRBV21-1 is listed as a pseudogene. CDR3 length: 12 amino acids. CDR3 region: CASSNGEYEQYF.